One sample yielded the 28 T cell receptor beta chains listed below, sequenced in a study of T cell changes during pregnancy in multiple sclerosis. The repertoire was sequenced with immunoSEQ multiplex PCR; TCRdb's copy has only in-frame clones and lacks some. The top ten hold 1.5% to 2% of the sample, which has tens of thousands of clones, around 93% seen once. The sample consisted of peripheral blood, taken in the first trimester of pregnancy. The receptor source for this set is a female donor in good health, enrolled as a control in a pregnancy study.

CDR3 in DNA: TGTGCCATCATGGCGGAGGGTCGCGACTATGGCTACACCTTC. As protein: CAIMAEGRDYGYTF. The genes are TRBV10-3 and TRBJ1-2; D gene unclear. The germline V gene encodes CDR1 ENHRY and CDR2 SYGVKD. Trimming removed 7 bases at V and 3 bases at J, with 15 bases between. The CDR3 sequence is 14 residues long.

The chain combines TRBV28 with TRBJ1-1; D remains ambiguous. The V end was cut by 3 bases, the J end by 8 bases, with 7 bases between. The CDR3 covers 11 residues. CDR1 is MDHEN and CDR2 is SYDVKM in the germline V gene. The CDR3 DNA reads TGTGCCAGCAGTTTCTCTTCCGAAGCTTTCTTT. Translation gives CASSFSSEAFF.

For the CDR3, the DNA is TGTGCCAGCAGTTTAGGACAGACTAATTCACCCCTCCACTTT. It translates to CASSLGQTNSPLHF. The V and J genes are TRBV7-3 and TRBJ1-6, with D possibly matching TRBD1 (6 bases). V was shortened by 6 bases and J by 6 bases, with 12 bases between the two germline ends. Looked up from germline, CDR1 is SGHTA and CDR2 is FQGTGA. CDR3 length: 14 amino acids.

The sample holds one count of this clone. V and J are TRBV11-2 and TRBJ2-7, with D perhaps TRBD1 (6 bases). Trimming shortened V by 6 bases and J by 7 bases, and 13 bases separated the two germline ends. CDR3 length: 12 amino acids. Germline V gives CDR1 SGHAT, CDR2 FQNNGV. CDR3 protein: CASSSQGWEQYF. The CDR3 DNA reads as TGTGCCAGCAGTTCTCAGGGGTGGGAGCAGTACTTC.

The J gene is TRBJ2-1, the V gene TRBV9, with 9 bases identical to TRBD1. The CDR3 sequence is 13 residues long. From germline, CDR1 is SGDLS and CDR2 YYNGEE. J was trimmed by 6 bases and V by 8 bases; bases with no gene match: 6. The CDR3 sequence: CASAGQGRNEQFF. The DNA for the CDR3 is TGTGCCAGTGCGGGACAGGGACGCAATGAGCAGTTCTTC.

This clone was detected only once. The gene calls are TRBV4-2 and TRBJ2-6, with unresolved D. The V end was cut by 2 bases, the J end by 0 bases, with 5 bases between. This CDR3 spans 15 amino acids. Germline V gives CDR1 LGHNA, CDR2 YNFKEQ. The CDR3: CASSQSDSGANVLTF. The CDR3, as DNA: TGTGCCAGCAGCCAAAGCGACTCTGGGGCCAACGTCCTGACTTTC.

This rearrangement joins TRBV4-1 to TRBJ2-1; TRBD1 matches 11 bases. CDR1 is MGHRA and CDR2 is YSYEKL in the germline V gene. The CDR3 spans 15 residues. J gave up 10 bases and V 5 bases, and 10 bases lay outside the gene matches. CDR3 DNA sequence: TGCGCCAGCAGCGCGGACAGGGGGCGCGTCACCGAGCAGTTCTTC. Residues: CASSADRGRVTEQFF.

The rearrangement links TRBV18 to TRBJ2-7; 7 bases match TRBD1. Germline V CDR1 and CDR2: KGHSH, LQKENI. This CDR3 is 12 amino acids long. V dropped 4 bases and J dropped 7; count of bases not matched to a gene: 4. CDR3 in DNA: TGTGCCAGCTCACAGGGGGCTAGAGAGCAGTACTTC. This gives the protein CASSQGAREQYF. The complete variable domain, with remaining parts taken from reference TRBV18 and TRBJ2-7, reads NAGVMQNPRHLVRRRGQEARLRCSPMKGHSHVYWYRQLPEEGLKFMVYLQKENIIDESGMPKERFSAEFPKEGPSILRIQQVVRGDSAAYFCASSQGAREQYFGPGTRLTVT.

The V gene is TRBV7-9, the J gene TRBJ1-2; D possibly corresponds to TRBD1 (5 bases). CDR1 and CDR2 from the germline V gene are SEHNR and FQNEAQ (reference sequence). V lost 5 bases and J 8 bases, leaving 15 bases between the germline ends. The CDR3 runs to 13 residues. The CDR3: CASSLPGLQGYTF. The CDR3 DNA follows: TGTGCCAGCAGCCTACCAGGGTTGCAAGGCTACACCTTC.

The rearrangement joins TRBV11-3 to TRBJ2-5; unclear D gene. The CDR3 covers 13 residues. Germline loops: CDR1 SGHNT, CDR2 YENEEA. The V end was cut by 4 bases, the J end by 5 bases, with 11 bases between. The CDR3 spells CASSSTHQETQYF. The CDR3 bases are TGTGCCAGCAGCTCCACCCATCAGGAGACCCAGTACTTC.

This chain uses TRBV7-2 with TRBJ1-1, with D perhaps matching TRBD1 (5 bases). The V end was cut by 2 bases, the J end by 0 bases, with 10 bases between. The germline V gene has CDR1 SGHTA and CDR2 FQGNSA. The CDR3 loop spans 15 amino acids. The DNA for the CDR3 is TGTGCCAGCAGCTTAAGGGCAGGGCTGAACACTGAAGCTTTCTTT. This encodes CASSLRAGLNTEAFF.

This rearrangement joins TRBV27 to TRBJ2-7; 8 bases map to TRBD1. The CDR3 is 15 residues long. CDR1 is MNHEY, CDR2 SMNVEV, per germline (reference sequence). The junction had 9 bases not matched to a gene; V was cut back by 5 bases and J by 3 bases. The CDR3 coding sequence is TGTGCCAGCAGTCGGACAGGGAATTTCTACTACGAGCAGTACTTC. It is translated as CASSRTGNFYYEQYF.

V usage is TRBV4-3 and J usage is TRBJ2-3; 9 bases agree with TRBD2. CDR3 size: 17 residues. Trimming at V came to 11 bases and at J to 0 bases, leaving 15 bases not matched to a gene. Germline CDR1 reads LGHNA; CDR2 reads YSLEER. This CDR3 reads CARERGATHPSTDTQYF. The CDR3 nucleotides are TGCGCCCGGGAGCGGGGGGCCACACATCCTAGCACAGATACGCAGTATTTT.

The chain links TRBV7-9 to TRBJ2-5; D is possibly TRBD2 (6 bases). Per the germline V gene, CDR1 is SEHNR and CDR2 is FQNEAQ (reference sequence). This CDR3 comprises 14 residues. The V and J ends lost 6 bases and 4 bases respectively, with 15 bases between them. CDR3 bases: TGTGCCAGCAGAGGAGGGGATCGGGGAGAGACCCAGTACTTC. The encoded protein is CASRGGDRGETQYF.

The chain joins TRBV5-1 to TRBJ1-1; perhaps TRBD1 as D (5 bases). Germline CDR1 is SGHRS and CDR2 is YFSETQ. CDR3 length: 14 amino acids. Trimming removed 7 bases at V and 1 base at J, with 14 bases between. The CDR3 region has the DNA TGCGCCAGCGGCCCCAAAGGGGCGAACACTGAAGCTTTCTTT. Amino acid sequence: CASGPKGANTEAFF.

The V gene is TRBV5-6, the J gene TRBJ2-3; possibly TRBD1 for D (6 bases). The germline V gene has CDR1 SGHDT and CDR2 YYEEEE. The CDR3 is made up of 16 amino acids. V shed 2 bases and J shed 3 bases, with 16 bases lying between them. CDR3 DNA: TGTGCCAGCAGCTTCGAAGGCACAGGGTTGACAGATACGCAGTATTTT. The encoded protein is CASSFEGTGLTDTQYF.

The chain carries TRBV29-1 and TRBJ2-5; 8 bases agree with TRBD2. CDR3 length equals 12 residues. V shed 4 bases, J shed 5 bases, and the junction held 3 bases outside the gene matches. Germline values: CDR1 SQVTM, CDR2 ANQGSEA. The DNA for the CDR3 is TGCAGCGTTGTACCGGGGGGGGAGACCCAGTACTTC. This sequence encodes CSVVPGGETQYF.

CDR3 DNA sequence: TGTGCCTGGAGCCCCGACTACAGAGGCGATCAGCCCCAGCATTTT. Translated: CAWSPDYRGDQPQHF. The genes are TRBV30 and TRBJ1-5; D gene ambiguous. V dropped 3 bases and J dropped 5 bases, with 17 bases sitting between them. Per germline, CDR1 GTSNPN and CDR2 SVGIG (reference sequence). This CDR3 has 15 residues. The entire variable domain, with the rest obtained from reference TRBV30 and TRBJ1-5, is as follows: SQTIHQWPATLVQPVGSPLSLECTVEGTSNPNLYWYRQAAGRGLQLLFYSVGIGQISSEVPQNLSASRPQDRQFILSSKKLLLSDSGFYLCAWSPDYRGDQPQHFGDGTRLSIL.

The V call is TRBV4-1, the J call TRBJ2-3, with TRBD1 as a possible D gene (5 bases). V gave up 6 bases and J gave up 4 bases, with 5 bases separating them. This CDR3 is built from 11 residues. CDR1 and CDR2 (germline): MGHRA, YSYEKL. This CDR3 reads CASRGPDTQYF. The DNA of the CDR3 is TGCGCCAGCAGGGGGCCAGATACGCAGTATTTT.

The chain combines TRBV16 with TRBJ2-7, with a tentative D call TRBD2 (6 bases). With 0 bases removed from V and 3 bases from J, the gap between germline ends came to 6 bases. Germline V gene data show CDR1 as KGHSY and CDR2 as FQNENV. This CDR3 has 13 amino acids. CDR3 coding DNA: TGTGCCAGCAGCCAATCGGGGGGCTACGAGCAGTACTTC. As protein: CASSQSGGYEQYF.

About this clone itself: At one of its ends the junction is not consistent with the germline gene, which may arise from a read error. The gene calls are TRBV28 and TRBJ2-7; 7 bases line up with TRBD2. CDR3 length: 12 amino acids. Germline V gene data show CDR1 as MDHEN and CDR2 as SYDVKM. The CDR3 bases are TGTGCCAGCAGTATCCAGGGAGGGTGGCTTCACTTC. It encodes CASSIQGGWLHF.

This clone was observed once. The rearrangement uses TRBV7-9 and TRBJ2-4; the match to TRBD2 covers 8 bases. Per germline, CDR1 SEHNR and CDR2 FQNEAQ (reference sequence). The CDR3 spans 16 residues. After removal of 5 bases from V and 4 bases from J, the junction contained 10 bases not matched to a gene. DNA of the CDR3: TGTGCCAGCAGCCCTAAAGCGGGGGCCCTAAAAAACATTCAGTACTTC. Protein: CASSPKAGALKNIQYF.

The chain employs TRBV5-1 and TRBJ2-7; the match to TRBD1 covers 9 bases. Germline trimming cut 4 bases from V and 6 bases from J; bases unmatched to any gene: 11. This CDR3 comprises 15 residues. Germline lookup yields CDR1 SGHRS and CDR2 YFSETQ. CDR3 sequence: CASSRTGDAIREQYF. For the CDR3, the DNA is TGCGCCAGCAGCCGGACAGGGGATGCTATACGCGAGCAGTACTTC.

The genes are TRBV9 and TRBJ2-1, with TRBD2 identical over 10 bases. There are 16 residues in the CDR3. From germline, CDR1 is SGDLS and CDR2 YYNGEE. V gave up 2 bases and J gave up 6 bases; unmatched junction bases: 8. DNA for the CDR3: TGTGCCAGCAGCGTTGGAGCGGGGGGGCTTTCCAATGAGCAGTTCTTC. Its protein product is CASSVGAGGLSNEQFF.

The chain has TRBV5-6 and TRBJ2-7; possibly TRBD1 for D (5 bases). Trimming pared 0 bases from V and 3 bases from J, leaving 10 bases between. The germline gives CDR1 SGHDT, CDR2 YYEEEE. This CDR3 has 14 residues. The DNA of the CDR3 is TGTGCCAGCAGCTTGGACAGGAACCACTACGAGCAGTACTTC. This codes for CASSLDRNHYEQYF.

The rearrangement uses TRBV11-2 and TRBJ2-7; perhaps TRBD1 as D (6 bases). V was shortened by 3 bases and J by 0 bases, with 12 bases between the two germline ends. The CDR3 has 15 residues. Per germline, CDR1 SGHAT and CDR2 FQNNGV. This chain's CDR3 is CASSFPQGYSYEQYF. The DNA for the CDR3 is TGTGCCAGCAGCTTCCCACAGGGTTACTCCTACGAGCAGTACTTC.

This chain connects TRBV6-1 to TRBJ1-2; 7 nucleotides agree with TRBD1. Trimming at V came to 4 bases and at J to 7 bases, leaving 6 bases not matched to a gene. There are 13 residues in the CDR3. From germline, CDR1 is MNHNS and CDR2 SASEGT. CDR3 in DNA: TGTGCCAGCAGTGCTCAGGGGGTTGGTGGCTACACCTTC. Translated: CASSAQGVGGYTF.

The V and J genes are TRBV6-6 and TRBJ1-1; TRBD1 matches 7 bases. The trim removed 2 bases at V and 2 bases at J, leaving 5 bases unmatched. The CDR3 consists of 15 residues. Germline V gene data show CDR1 as MNHNY and CDR2 as SVGAGI (reference sequence). The CDR3 protein is CASSYADRRNTEAFF. The CDR3 DNA reads as TGTGCCAGCAGTTACGCGGACAGGAGAAACACTGAAGCTTTCTTT.